The TCR beta chain under discussion was sequenced for a study of blood T cell repertoires in COVID-19. The overall study: The United States, Italy and Spain supplied acute and convalescent COVID-19 samples.

In its sample, this clone was seen a few times. Per the germline V gene, CDR1 is SGHRS and CDR2 is YFSETQ. Losses at the gene ends were 3 bases for V and 0 bases for J; bases not matched to a gene: 16. The CDR3 is 19 amino acids. Original analysis: Researchers report that nucleated cell counts were estimated from reference gene primer amplification. Some clones are missing from TCRdb's copy, which holds only in-frame ones; the method was immunoSEQ multiplex PCR. Clone size and V and J calls were adopted from that table, with D and trimming inferred from the DNA. Among 130,000 to 150,000 clones listed, about 79% were seen once.

This TCR was recovered from an elderly woman with acute or convalescent COVID-19. Sequenced input: peripheral blood. The rearrangement joins TRBV5-1 to TRBJ1-2, with 8 bases identical to TRBD1. The CDR3 region has the DNA TGCGCCAGCAGCTCGCCTAGACCGGGACAGGCAACCACTAACTATGGCTACACCTTC. Protein product: CASSSPRPGQATTNYGYTF.